The sample holds one count of the clone carrying this T cell receptor (beta chain). Its antigen remains unknown. Unexposed donor CD4+ T cells date from about 2011-2018, before the COVID-19 pandemic. Isolation of CD4+ T cells took place after 10 days in culture. As cell numbers allowed, unexposed-donor CD4+ T cells faced SARS-CoV-2 S/N and four cold-coronavirus spikes. Cultures held about 2 million PBMCs per well with approximately 9.8 IU/ml IL-2. Assay: immunoSEQ multiplex PCR; the TCRdb copy retains only in-frame clones and omits some. This table holds around 20,000 clones, over 65% found once. This sample stems from a study of CD4 T cells in relation to SARS-CoV-2 and coronaviruses. The overall study: After less than eleven days of antigen culture, PBMC TCR beta CDR3s were sequenced.

V gave up 3 bases and J gave up 2 bases, with 7 bases separating them. From germline, CDR1 is GTSNPN and CDR2 SVGIG (reference sequence). This CDR3 comprises 12 residues. The chain uses TRBV30 and TRBJ1-2; perhaps TRBD1 as D (6 bases). Input material: CD4+ T cells from PBMCs, cultured in vitro. This receptor was taken from a human donor in good health. This CDR3 reads CAWRQGNYGYTF. The CDR3 DNA sequence: TGTGCCTGGAGGCAGGGGAACTATGGCTACACCTTC.